The clone carrying this TCR beta chain was observed a handful of times. This CDR3 spans 14 amino acids. V dropped 5 bases and J dropped 3 bases, with 8 bases sitting between them. From germline, CDR1 is LGHDT and CDR2 YNNKEL (reference sequence). The data were obtained in a study of patients and donors after allogeneic stem cell transplantation. TCRdb itself ran the RT-PCR reads through MiXCR, one entry per CDR3 protein. The sample has roughly 230,000 distinct CDR3 sequences; 14% are singletons. Material for sequencing was blood, either unsorted or a sorted T cell fraction (not recorded which). The receptor was derived from a human donor who was either an allogeneic HSCT recipient or a stem cell or donor lymphocyte infusion donor (not recorded which). It is not recorded whose cells these are; they may come from a transplant donor. This chain uses TRBV3-1 with TRBJ2-6; the D is unclear. This chain's CDR3 is CASSLKGGANVLTF. The CDR3 DNA reads as TGTGCCAGCAGCTTAAAAGGTGGGGCCAACGTCCTGACTTTC. The complete variable domain, with remaining parts taken from reference TRBV3-1 and TRBJ2-6, reads DTAVSQTPKYLVTQMGNDKSIKCEQNLGHDTMYWYKQDSKKFLKIMFSYNNKELIINETVPNRFSPKSPDKAHLNLHINSLELGDSAVYFCASSLKGGANVLTFGAGSRLTVL.